The present entry profiles one T cell receptor (beta chain) with its context. This clonotype was found a few times. Its antigen is still unknown. No clone much larger than this one lies a single base away; base qualities are absent. The library was generated by 5' RACE. Sequencing took place on an Illumina HiSeq 2000. A universal primer binding site was introduced by template switching, and a unique molecular identifier was present in the final cDNA, enabling accurate counting of TCR cDNA molecules. Specific primers in the conserved constant-segment region were used to synthesize first-strand cDNA for TCR alpha and beta chains. To control for contamination, each cDNA library was double barcoded with a SMART-Mk sample barcode plus Illumina barcodes. TruSeq adapter sequences, together with Illumina sample barcodes, were added in two successive PCR steps. The TCR alpha and beta cDNA libraries were sequenced on the Illumina HiSeq platform using custom primers. The study's processing was this. Unique molecular identifiers were extracted from raw reads with MiGEC, and CDR3 positions were determined with MiXCR. For each individual, recombination models were inferred using an EM algorithm with the repgenHMM and IGoR tools. The analysis of shared clonotypes was done with the tcR package in R, with sharing normalized by the product of cloneset sizes. To study raw recombination free of thymic and clonal selection effects, out-of-frame nonproductive sequences were analyzed. TCRdb trimmed public reads at Q25 via fastp, called clones via MiXCR and kept in-frame beta chains. Each entry merges the rows of one CDR3 protein and shows their most common DNA and genes. Here the V and J calls rest on TCRdb's processing, not on the authors' analysis. Within this sample are 250,000 to 300,000 distinct CDR3 sequences, with just under 9.5% of them counted one time only. Of the sample, around 7.1% falls within the top ten clones.

The data originate from a study of identical twins (dated by TCRdb to the mid-2010s). With regard to the full study: The study deep-sequenced TCR alpha and beta repertoires from monozygotic twins, unrelated adults of various ages and cord blood to test whether fetal clonotypes persist. To rule out contamination, replicate twin experiments were performed at different times with different library preparation protocols.

The CDR3 contains 12 residues, cysteine and phenylalanine counted. The entry retains the CDR3 DNA only, 36 bases that are in frame from base 1. The germline V gene sets CDR1 to SQVTM and CDR2 to ANQGSEA. V and J lose 5 bases and 5 bases, and a span of 9 bases separates them. Only healthy Caucasian donors were included. Three pairs of female monozygotic twins, all aged roughly 18 to 29 years, were included in the twin cohort. Positive isolation kits from Invitrogen were used to isolate the CD4+ and CD8+ T cell populations. The investigation overall reported the following: Zero-insertion analyses could be partly confounded by invariant T cells such as MAIT and iNKT, though diverse VJ usage argued against such confounding for most clonotypes. Out-of-frame TCR alpha sharing in monozygotic twins was systematically underestimated by recombination models, whereas sharing between unrelated individuals was in agreement with the recombination models. Compared with coincidental sharing between unrelated individuals, an excess of low generation-probability sequences was observed among out-of-frame TCR alpha sequences shared between twins. Conclusions relied on cross-sectional statistical analysis, since the same donors could not be followed over many years. Abundant cord blood beta clonotypes carried fewer insertions; young adult naive repertoires showed a weaker similar trend, while memory repertoires showed none. The excess sharing between twins in beta out-of-frame sequences was weaker because fewer shared sequences reduced the signal-to-noise ratio.

These data also formed part of another study, on yellow fever vaccine responses in identical twins. Taken from the second paper: The T cell response to vaccination in identical twins was reported by the authors to appear partly convergent and partly personalized. The study precisely tracked vaccine-responding T cell clones in identical twins.

Sequenced sample: CD8+ T cells sorted from blood. The clonotype was recovered from a woman aged 18-29 years in good health. The V and J genes are TRBV29-1 and TRBJ2-2; perhaps TRBD1 is the D gene, with 5 bases matching. The DNA is as follows: TGCAGCGTTCGCAGGGAAACCGGGGAGCTGTTTTTT. This yields the protein CSVRRETGELFF.